The entry below gives a single T cell receptor beta chain sequence along with its context. The antigen remains unidentified. The data derive from a study of tumor and adjacent non-tumor tissue in lung cancer. TCRbeta libraries were built with three rounds of nested PCR, modified from ARM-PCR. TCRdb passed the multiplex PCR reads through MiXCR, listing each CDR3 protein once. Of around 210,000 distinct CDR3 sequences in the sample, around 70% were seen once. Looked up from germline, CDR1 is SNHLY and CDR2 is FYNNEI. CDR3 length: 14 amino acids. The trim removed 6 bases at V and 4 bases at J, leaving 4 bases unmatched. Findings of the study overall: Normal lung showed higher cumulative top 100 clone frequency than tumor.

This sample's RNA came from whole unsorted tissue. The chain combines TRBV2 with TRBJ1-2, with 11 bases aligning to TRBD1. The sequence was collected from a man aged 55 to 69 with non-small cell lung cancer. The sequenced sample was lung tumor tissue. The CDR3 sequence is CASRGQGAGYGYTF. The CDR3 bases are TGTGCCAGCAGAGGACAGGGGGCAGGCTATGGCTACACCTTC.